These 7 T cell receptor beta chains share one sample of origin, sequenced in a study of OX40 agonist ivuxolimab in advanced cancers. TCRdb keeps only in-frame clones here, not all; method: immunoSEQ multiplex PCR. In the table there are approximately 52,000 clones, roughly 84% of which are singletons. The starting material was CD4+ or CD8+ T cells sorted from blood, obtained in a trial of the OX40 agonist ivuxolimab. The source of these receptors is an adult with an advanced solid tumor such as melanoma, head and neck, liver or kidney cancer.

The V call is TRBV19, the J call TRBJ1-5; D ambiguous. Trimming left V 6 bases short and J 6 bases short, with 12 bases between. Looked up from germline, CDR1 is LNHDA and CDR2 is SQIVND (reference sequence). The CDR3 has 13 amino acids. The CDR3 is CASRSNTGQPQHF. The CDR3 DNA reads TGTGCCAGTAGGTCTAACACGGGTCAGCCCCAGCATTTT.

V is TRBV5-8 and J is TRBJ1-5; 7 nucleotides align to TRBD1. Trimming at V came to 3 bases and at J to 5 bases, leaving 5 bases not matched to a gene. This CDR3 contains 14 residues. Germline V lookup: CDR1 SGHTS, CDR2 YDEGEE. CDR3 sequence: CASSSRTGDQPQHF. The CDR3 DNA reads TGTGCCAGCAGCTCTCGCACAGGGGATCAGCCCCAGCATTTT.

The V and J genes are TRBV7-6 and TRBJ2-2; a weak D match, TRBD2 (5 bases). The germline gives CDR1 SGHVS, CDR2 FNYEAQ. With 5 bases removed from V and 6 bases from J, the gap between germline ends came to 13 bases. CDR3 size: 14 residues. For the CDR3, the DNA is TGTGCCAGCAGCCCCGGGATTGCTGCCGGGGAGCTGTTTTTT. This encodes CASSPGIAAGELFF.

This clone has more than one count but fewer than ten. V is TRBV10-3 and J is TRBJ2-7, with D perhaps TRBD1 or TRBD2 (5 bases each). This CDR3 spans 11 amino acids. Germline V gene data show CDR1 as ENHRY and CDR2 as SYGVKD. Trimming stripped 2 bases from V and 11 bases from J, with 10 bases between. The DNA of the CDR3 is TGTGCCATCAGTGAGGACAGACTAAAGTACTTC. The encoded protein is CAISEDRLKYF.

The CDR3 bases are TGTGCCAGCTCACCGCCCGATTACAGGGGGGTCTCTGGGGCCAACGTCCTGACTTTC. Protein product: CASSPPDYRGVSGANVLTF. The chain has TRBV18 and TRBJ2-6, with 8 nucleotides matching TRBD1. CDR1 and CDR2 from the germline V gene are KGHSH and LQKENI. The CDR3 spans 19 residues. The V gene end was trimmed by 3 bases and the J gene end by 0 bases; junction bases not matched to a gene: 10.

This chain links TRBV7-9 with TRBJ1-5; unclear D gene. This CDR3 has 13 residues. Between the trimmed V and J ends, which lost 3 bases and 9 bases, there was a span of 12 bases. Germline-derived CDR1 and CDR2 are SEHNR and FQNEAQ (reference sequence). CDR3 sequence: CASSFGGLRPQHF. As DNA, the CDR3 is TGTGCCAGCAGCTTCGGTGGGCTACGGCCCCAGCATTTT.

The V call is TRBV7-3, the J call TRBJ2-2; D might be TRBD1 or TRBD2, each matching 5 bases. Trimming took off 4 bases at V and 0 bases at J, with 12 bases between the two ends. From germline, CDR1 is SGHTA and CDR2 FQGTGA. The CDR3 is 16 residues long. CDR3 amino acids: CASSSMGPPNTGELFF. The CDR3 nucleotides read TGTGCCAGCAGCTCAATGGGACCCCCGAACACCGGGGAGCTGTTTTTT.